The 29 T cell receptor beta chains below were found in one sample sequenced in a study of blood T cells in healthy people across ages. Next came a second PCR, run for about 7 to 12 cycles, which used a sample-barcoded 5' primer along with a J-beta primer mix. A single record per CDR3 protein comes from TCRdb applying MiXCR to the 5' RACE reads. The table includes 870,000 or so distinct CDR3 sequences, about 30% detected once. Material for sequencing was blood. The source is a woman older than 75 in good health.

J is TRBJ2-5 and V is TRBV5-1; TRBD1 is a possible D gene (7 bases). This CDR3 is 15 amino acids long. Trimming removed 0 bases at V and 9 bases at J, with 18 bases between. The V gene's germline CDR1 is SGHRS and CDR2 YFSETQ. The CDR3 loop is CASSLGSGQGEAQYF. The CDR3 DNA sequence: TGCGCCAGCAGCTTGGGGTCAGGCCAGGGGGAGGCCCAGTACTTC.

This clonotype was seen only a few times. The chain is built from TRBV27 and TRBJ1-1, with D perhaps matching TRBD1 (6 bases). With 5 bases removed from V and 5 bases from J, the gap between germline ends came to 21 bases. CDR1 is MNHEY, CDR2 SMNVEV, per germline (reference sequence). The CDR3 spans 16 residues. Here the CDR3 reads CASSESGDLGRTEAFF. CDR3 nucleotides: TGTGCCAGCAGTGAATCAGGGGATCTAGGTCGGACTGAAGCTTTCTTT.

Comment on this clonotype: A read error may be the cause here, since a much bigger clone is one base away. The CDR3 DNA follows: TGCGCCAGCAGCATGCGCCCCGCCGGGACTTCTGGGGCCAACGTCCTGACTTTC. It encodes CASSMRPAGTSGANVLTF. This chain connects TRBV5-1 to TRBJ2-6; D might be TRBD2 (6 bases). Germline V CDR1 and CDR2: SGHRS, YFSETQ. The ends were cut back, 4 bases at V and 1 base at J, with 18 bases in the middle. CDR3 length equals 18 residues.

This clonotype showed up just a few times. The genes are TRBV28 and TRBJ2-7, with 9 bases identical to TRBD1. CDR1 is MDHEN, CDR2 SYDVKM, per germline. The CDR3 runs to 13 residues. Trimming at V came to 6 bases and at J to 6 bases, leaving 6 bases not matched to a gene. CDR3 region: CASSRDRVAEQYF. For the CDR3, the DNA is TGTGCCAGCAGCCGGGACAGGGTGGCCGAGCAGTACTTC.

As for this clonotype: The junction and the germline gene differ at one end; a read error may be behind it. Here the CDR3 DNA reads TGTGATGGCAGAGTGAGAGCAGATGCGCAGTATTTT. Translated: CDGRVRADAQYF. This chain joins TRBV12-3 or TRBV12-4 and TRBJ2-3, with D hard to call. This CDR3 has 12 residues.

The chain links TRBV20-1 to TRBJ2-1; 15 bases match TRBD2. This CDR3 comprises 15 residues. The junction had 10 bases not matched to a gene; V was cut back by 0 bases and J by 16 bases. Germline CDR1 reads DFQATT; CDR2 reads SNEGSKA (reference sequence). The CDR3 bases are TGCAGTGCTAGAGACCCCGGACTAGCGGGGGGGCTTGGATTCTTC. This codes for CSARDPGLAGGLGFF.

The CDR3 region is CASSGGTGGNSPLHF. CDR3 nucleotide sequence: TGTGCCAGCAGTGGGGGGACAGGGGGGAATTCACCCCTCCACTTT. V and J are TRBV12-3 or TRBV12-4 and TRBJ1-6, with 11 nucleotides matching TRBD1. The ends lost 5 bases at V and 7 bases at J; junction bases unmatched: 4. The CDR3 extends over 15 amino acids.

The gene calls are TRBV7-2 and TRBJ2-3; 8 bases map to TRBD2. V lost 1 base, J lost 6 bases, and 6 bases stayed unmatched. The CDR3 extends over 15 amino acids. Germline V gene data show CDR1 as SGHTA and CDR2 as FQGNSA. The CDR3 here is CASSLVGGARDTQYF. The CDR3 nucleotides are TGTGCCAGCAGCTTAGTCGGGGGGGCCAGGGATACGCAGTATTTT.

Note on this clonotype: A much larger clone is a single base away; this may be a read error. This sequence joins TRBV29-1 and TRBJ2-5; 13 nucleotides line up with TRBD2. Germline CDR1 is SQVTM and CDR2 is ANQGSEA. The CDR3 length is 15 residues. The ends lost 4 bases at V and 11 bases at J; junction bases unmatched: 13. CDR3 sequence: CSVAPGLAGRDEQYF. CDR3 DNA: TGCAGCGTTGCTCCGGGACTAGCGGGGAGAGATGAGCAGTACTTC. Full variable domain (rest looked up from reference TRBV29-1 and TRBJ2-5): SAVISQKPSRDICQRGTSLTIQCQVDSQVTMMFWYRQQPGQSLTLIATANQGSEATYESGFVIDKFPISRPNLTFSTLTVSNMSPEDSSIYLCSVAPGLAGRDEQYFGPGTRLLVL.

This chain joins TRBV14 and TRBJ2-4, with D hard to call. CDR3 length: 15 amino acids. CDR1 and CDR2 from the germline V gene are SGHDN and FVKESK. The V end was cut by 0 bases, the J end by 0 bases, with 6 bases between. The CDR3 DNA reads TGTGCCAGCAGCCAAGACGGGCTAGCCAAAAACATTCAGTACTTC. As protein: CASSQDGLAKNIQYF. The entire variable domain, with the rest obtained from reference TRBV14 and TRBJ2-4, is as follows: EAGVTQFPSHSVIEKGQTVTLRCDPISGHDNLYWYRRVMGKEIKFLLHFVKESKQDESGMPNNRFLAERTGGTYSTLKVQPAELEDSGVYFCASSQDGLAKNIQYFGAGTRLSVL.

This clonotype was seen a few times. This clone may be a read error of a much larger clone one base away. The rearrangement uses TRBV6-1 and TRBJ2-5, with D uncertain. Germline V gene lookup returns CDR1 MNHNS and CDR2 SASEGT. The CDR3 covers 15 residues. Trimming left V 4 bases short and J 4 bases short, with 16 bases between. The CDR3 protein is CASSVSRLLRETQYF. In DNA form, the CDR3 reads TGTGCCAGCAGTGTTAGCCGGCTATTACGAGAGACCCAGTACTTC.

CDR3 sequence (DNA): TGTGCCAGCAGTTCTCCCCGTCGTGGCTACACCTTC. Translated, it gives CASSSPRRGYTF. The J gene is TRBJ1-2, the V gene TRBV28, with no clear D. The CDR3 has 12 amino acids. Germline V gene data show CDR1 as MDHEN and CDR2 as SYDVKM. Trimming took off 4 bases at V and 7 bases at J, with 10 bases between the two ends.

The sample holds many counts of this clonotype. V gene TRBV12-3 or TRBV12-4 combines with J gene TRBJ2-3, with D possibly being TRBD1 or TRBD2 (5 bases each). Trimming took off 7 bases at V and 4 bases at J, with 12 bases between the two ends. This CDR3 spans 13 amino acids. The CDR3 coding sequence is TGTGCCAGCACCCTACGAGGGGCAGATACGCAGTATTTT. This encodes CASTLRGADTQYF.

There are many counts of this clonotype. CDR3 coding DNA: TGCAGTGCTAGAGATTCAGGGAATCCCAAAAACATTCAGTACTTC. Protein: CSARDSGNPKNIQYF. The rearrangement uses TRBV20-1 and TRBJ2-4; D is possibly TRBD1 (5 bases). Germline CDR1 is DFQATT and CDR2 is SNEGSKA (reference sequence). With 0 bases removed from V and 2 bases from J, the gap between germline ends came to 11 bases. The CDR3 is 15 residues long.

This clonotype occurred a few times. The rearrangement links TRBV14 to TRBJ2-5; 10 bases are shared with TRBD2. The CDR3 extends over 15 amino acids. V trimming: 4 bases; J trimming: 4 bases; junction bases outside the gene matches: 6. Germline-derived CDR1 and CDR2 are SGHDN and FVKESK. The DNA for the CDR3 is TGTGCCAGCAGCCGACAGCGGGGGGGTGGAGAGACCCAGTACTTC. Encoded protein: CASSRQRGGGETQYF.

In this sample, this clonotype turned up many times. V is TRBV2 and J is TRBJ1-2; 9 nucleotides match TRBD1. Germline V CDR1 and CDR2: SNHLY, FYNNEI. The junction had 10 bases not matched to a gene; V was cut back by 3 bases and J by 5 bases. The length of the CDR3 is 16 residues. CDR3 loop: CASSDNYSDRGYGYTF. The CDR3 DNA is TGTGCCAGCAGTGATAATTATTCTGACAGGGGGTATGGCTACACCTTC.

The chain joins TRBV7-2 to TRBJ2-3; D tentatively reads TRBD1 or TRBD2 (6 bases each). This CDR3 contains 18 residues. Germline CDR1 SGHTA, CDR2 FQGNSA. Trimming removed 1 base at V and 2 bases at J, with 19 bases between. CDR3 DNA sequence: TGTGCCAGCAGCTTAGGTTTAGGGGGGCAGCGGGTCACAGATACGCAGTATTTT. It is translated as CASSLGLGGQRVTDTQYF.

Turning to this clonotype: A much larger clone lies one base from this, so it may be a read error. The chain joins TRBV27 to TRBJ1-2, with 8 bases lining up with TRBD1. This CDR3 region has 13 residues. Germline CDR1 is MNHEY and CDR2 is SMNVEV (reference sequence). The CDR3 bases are TGTGCCAGCAGGACAGGGGCGGACTATGGCCACACCTTC. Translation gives CASRTGADYGHTF.

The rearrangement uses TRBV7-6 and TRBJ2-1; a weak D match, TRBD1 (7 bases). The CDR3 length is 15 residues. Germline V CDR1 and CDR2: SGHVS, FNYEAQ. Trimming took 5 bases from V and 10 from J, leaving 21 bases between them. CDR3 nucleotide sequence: TGTGCCAGCAGCCGACTACAGGGGACTCCCTCCGAGCAGTTCTTC. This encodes CASSRLQGTPSEQFF.

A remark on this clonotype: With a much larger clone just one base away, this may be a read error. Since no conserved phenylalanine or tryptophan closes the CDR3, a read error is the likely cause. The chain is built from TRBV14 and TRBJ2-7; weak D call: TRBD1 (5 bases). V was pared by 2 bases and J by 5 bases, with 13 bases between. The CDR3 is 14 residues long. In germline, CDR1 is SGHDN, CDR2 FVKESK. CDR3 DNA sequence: TGTGCCAGCAGCCAAAGGTCAGGGCACCACGAGCAGTACTGC. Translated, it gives CASSQRSGHHEQYC.

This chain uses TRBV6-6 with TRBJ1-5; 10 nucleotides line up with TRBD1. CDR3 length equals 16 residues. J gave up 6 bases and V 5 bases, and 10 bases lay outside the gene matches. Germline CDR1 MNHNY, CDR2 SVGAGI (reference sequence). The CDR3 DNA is TGTGCCAGCAGTACCTCGGACAGGGGGACATCTCAGCCCCAGCATTTT. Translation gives CASSTSDRGTSQPQHF.

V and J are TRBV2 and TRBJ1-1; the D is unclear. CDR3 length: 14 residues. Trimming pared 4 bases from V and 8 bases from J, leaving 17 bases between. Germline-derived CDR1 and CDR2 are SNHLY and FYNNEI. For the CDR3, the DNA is TGTGCCAGCAGTGGAGGCCGACAAGACGGGGAAGCTTTCTTT. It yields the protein CASSGGRQDGEAFF.

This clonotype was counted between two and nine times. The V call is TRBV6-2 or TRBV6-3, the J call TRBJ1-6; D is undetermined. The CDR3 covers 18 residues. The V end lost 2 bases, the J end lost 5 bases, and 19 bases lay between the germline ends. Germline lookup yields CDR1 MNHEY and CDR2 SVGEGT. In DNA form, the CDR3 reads TGTGCCAGCAGTTACGGAGGTAGCGGTCGGGTCAATAATTCACCCCTCCACTTT. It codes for CASSYGGSGRVNNSPLHF.

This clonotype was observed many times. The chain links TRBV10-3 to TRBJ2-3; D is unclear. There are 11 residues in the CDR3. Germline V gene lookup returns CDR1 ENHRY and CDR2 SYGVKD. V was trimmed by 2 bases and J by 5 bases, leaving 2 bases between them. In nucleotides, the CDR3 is TGTGCCATCAGTGAGGTAGATACGCAGTATTTT. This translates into CAISEVDTQYF.

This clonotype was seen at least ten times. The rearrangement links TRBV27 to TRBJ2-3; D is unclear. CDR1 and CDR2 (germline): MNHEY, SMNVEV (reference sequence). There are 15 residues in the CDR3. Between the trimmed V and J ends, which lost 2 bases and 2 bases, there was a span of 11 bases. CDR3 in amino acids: CASSLNLANTDTQYF. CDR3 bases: TGTGCCAGCAGTTTAAACCTGGCCAACACAGATACGCAGTATTTT.

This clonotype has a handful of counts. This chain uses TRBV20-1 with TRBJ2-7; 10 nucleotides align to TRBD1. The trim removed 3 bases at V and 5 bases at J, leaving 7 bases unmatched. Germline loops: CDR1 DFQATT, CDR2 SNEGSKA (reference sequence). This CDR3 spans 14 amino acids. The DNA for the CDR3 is TGCAGTGCTAGTCAGGTGACAGGGGGCCACGAGCAGTACTTC. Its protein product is CSASQVTGGHEQYF.

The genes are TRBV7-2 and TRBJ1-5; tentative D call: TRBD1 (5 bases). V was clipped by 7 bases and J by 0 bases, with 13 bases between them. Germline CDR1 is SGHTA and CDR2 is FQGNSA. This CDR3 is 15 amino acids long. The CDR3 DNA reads TGTGCCAGCAACCGGGGCCGTTATAGCAATCAGCCCCAGCATTTT. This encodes CASNRGRYSNQPQHF. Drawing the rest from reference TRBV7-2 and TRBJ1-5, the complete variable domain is GAGVSQSPSNKVTEKGKDVELRCDPISGHTALYWYRQSLGQGLEFLIYFQGNSAPDKSGLPSDRFSAERTGGSVSTLTIQRTQQEDSAVYLCASNRGRYSNQPQHFGDGTRLSIL.

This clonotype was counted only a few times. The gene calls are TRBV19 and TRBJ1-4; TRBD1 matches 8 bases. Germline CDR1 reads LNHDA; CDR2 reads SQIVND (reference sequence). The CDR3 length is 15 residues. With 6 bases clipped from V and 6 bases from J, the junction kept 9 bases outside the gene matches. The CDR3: CASSTDREFYEKLFF. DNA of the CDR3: TGTGCCAGTAGCACGGACAGGGAATTCTATGAAAAACTGTTTTTT.

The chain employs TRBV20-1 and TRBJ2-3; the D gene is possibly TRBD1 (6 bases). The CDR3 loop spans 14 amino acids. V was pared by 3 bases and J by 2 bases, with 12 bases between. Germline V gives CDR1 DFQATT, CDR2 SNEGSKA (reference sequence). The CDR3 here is CSARDRPSTDTQYF. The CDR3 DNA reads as TGCAGTGCTAGGGACAGACCATCCACAGATACGCAGTATTTT.